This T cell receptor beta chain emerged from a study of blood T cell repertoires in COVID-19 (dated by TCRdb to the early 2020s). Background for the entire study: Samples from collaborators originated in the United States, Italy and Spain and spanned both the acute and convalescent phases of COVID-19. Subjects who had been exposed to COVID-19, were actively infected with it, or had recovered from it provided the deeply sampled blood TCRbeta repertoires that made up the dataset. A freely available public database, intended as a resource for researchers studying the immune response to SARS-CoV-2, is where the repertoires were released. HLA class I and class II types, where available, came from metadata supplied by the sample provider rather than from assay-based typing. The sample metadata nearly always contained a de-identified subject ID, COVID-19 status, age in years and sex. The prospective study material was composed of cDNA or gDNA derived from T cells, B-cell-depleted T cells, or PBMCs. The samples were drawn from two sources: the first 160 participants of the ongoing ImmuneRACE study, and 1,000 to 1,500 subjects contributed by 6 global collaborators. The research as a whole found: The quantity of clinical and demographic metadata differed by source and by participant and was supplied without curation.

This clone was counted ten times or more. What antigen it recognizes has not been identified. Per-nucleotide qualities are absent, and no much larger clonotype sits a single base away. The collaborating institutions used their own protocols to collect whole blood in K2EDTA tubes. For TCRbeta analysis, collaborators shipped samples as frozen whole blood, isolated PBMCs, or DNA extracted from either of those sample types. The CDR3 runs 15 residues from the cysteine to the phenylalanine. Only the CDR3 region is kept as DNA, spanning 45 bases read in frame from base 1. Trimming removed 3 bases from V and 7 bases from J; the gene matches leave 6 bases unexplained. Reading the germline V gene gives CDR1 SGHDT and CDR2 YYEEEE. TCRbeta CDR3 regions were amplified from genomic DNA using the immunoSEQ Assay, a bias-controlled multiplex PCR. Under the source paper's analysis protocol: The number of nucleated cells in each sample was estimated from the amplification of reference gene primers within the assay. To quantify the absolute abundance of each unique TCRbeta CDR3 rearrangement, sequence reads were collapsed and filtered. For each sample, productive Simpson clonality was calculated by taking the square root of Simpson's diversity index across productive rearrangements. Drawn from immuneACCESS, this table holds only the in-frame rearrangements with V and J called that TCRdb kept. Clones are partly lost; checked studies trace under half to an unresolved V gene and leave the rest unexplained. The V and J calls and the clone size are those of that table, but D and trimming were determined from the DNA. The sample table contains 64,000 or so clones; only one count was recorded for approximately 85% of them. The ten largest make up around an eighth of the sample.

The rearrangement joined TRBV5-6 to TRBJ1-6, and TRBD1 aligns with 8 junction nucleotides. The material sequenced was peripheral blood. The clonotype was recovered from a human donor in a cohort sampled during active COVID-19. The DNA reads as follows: TGTGCCAGCAGCTGGACAGGGAAAAGCAATTCACCCCTCCACTTT. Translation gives CASSWTGKSNSPLHF.